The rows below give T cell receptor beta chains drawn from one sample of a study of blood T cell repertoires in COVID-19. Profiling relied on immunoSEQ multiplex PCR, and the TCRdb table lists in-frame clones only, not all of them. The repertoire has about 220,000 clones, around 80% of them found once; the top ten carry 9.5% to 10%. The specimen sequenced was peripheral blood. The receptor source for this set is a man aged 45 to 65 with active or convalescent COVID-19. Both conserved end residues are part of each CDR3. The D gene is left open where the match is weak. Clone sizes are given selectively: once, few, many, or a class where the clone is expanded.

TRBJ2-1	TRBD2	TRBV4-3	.	CASSQVREGYNEQFF	TGCGCCAGCAGCCAAGTTAGGGAGGGCTACAATGAGCAGTTCTTC
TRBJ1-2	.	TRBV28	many	CASSPVGGSYGYTF	TGTGCCAGCAGCCCTGTGGGGGGGAGCTATGGCTACACCTTC
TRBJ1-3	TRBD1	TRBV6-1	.	CASSGTGGASSGNTIYF	TGTGCCAGCAGTGGGACAGGGGGAGCAAGCTCTGGAAACACCATATATTTT
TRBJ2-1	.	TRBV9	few	CASSEPGEYNEQFF	TGTGCCAGCAGCGAGCCAGGGGAATACAATGAGCAGTTCTTC
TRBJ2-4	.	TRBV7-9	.	CASSLNLESGQYF	TGTGCCAGCAGCTTGAATCTGGAGTCCGGTCAGTACTTC
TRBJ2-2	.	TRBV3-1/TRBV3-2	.	CASSQVRFGGPHALFTGELFF	TGTGCCAGCAGCCAAGTAAGATTCGGGGGGCCCCATGCTTTATTCACCGGGGAGCTGTTTTTT
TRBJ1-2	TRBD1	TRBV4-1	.	CASSHAGTGDYGYTF	TGCGCCAGCAGCCACGCCGGGACAGGGGACTATGGCTACACCTTC
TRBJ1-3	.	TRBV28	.	CASSLGLEYSGNTIYF	TGTGCCAGCAGTTTAGGACTAGAGTATTCTGGAAACACCATATATTTT
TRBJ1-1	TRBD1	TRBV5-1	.	CASSLGGGQGPEAFF	TGCGCCAGCAGCTTGGGAGGCGGACAGGGACCTGAAGCTTTCTTT
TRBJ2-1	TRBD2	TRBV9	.	CASSETSGSGNEQFF	TGTGCCAGCAGCGAGACTAGCGGGAGCGGAAATGAGCAGTTCTTC
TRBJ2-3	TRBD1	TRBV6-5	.	CASSPGTGFADTQYF	TGTGCCAGCAGTCCCGGGACAGGGTTTGCAGATACGCAGTATTTT
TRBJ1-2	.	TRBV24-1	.	CATRGAANYGYTF	TGTGCCACCAGGGGAGCAGCTAACTATGGCTACACCTTC
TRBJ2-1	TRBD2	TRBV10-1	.	CASSEEVRLAGYQFF	TGCGCCAGCAGTGAGGAAGTAAGACTAGCGGGGTACCAGTTCTTC
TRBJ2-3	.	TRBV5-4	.	CASSWGGAPSTDTQYF	TGTGCCAGCAGCTGGGGTGGGGCGCCAAGCACAGATACGCAGTATTTT
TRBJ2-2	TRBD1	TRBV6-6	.	CASSLTGITGELFF	TGTGCCAGCAGCCTGACAGGGATCACCGGGGAGCTGTTTTTT
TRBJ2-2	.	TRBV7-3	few	CASLLGDTGELFF	TGTGCCAGCCTCTTAGGAGACACCGGGGAGCTGTTTTTT
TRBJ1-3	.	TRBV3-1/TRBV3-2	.	CANIRLGWGASGNTIYF	TGTGCCAACATAAGATTGGGTTGGGGCGCGAGTGGAAACACCATATATTTT
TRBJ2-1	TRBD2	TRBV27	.	CASSQTSGSYNEQFF	TGTGCCAGCAGCCAGACTAGCGGCTCCTACAATGAGCAGTTCTTC
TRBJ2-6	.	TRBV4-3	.	CASSRDWGLSGANVLTF	TGCGCCAGCAGCCGGGATTGGGGACTCTCTGGGGCCAACGTCCTGACTTTC
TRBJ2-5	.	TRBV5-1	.	CASSLQGSQETQYF	TGCGCCAGCAGCCTACAGGGCTCCCAAGAGACCCAGTACTTC